This T cell receptor (beta chain) was observed in a study of regulatory T cells in long-lasting Graves disease. Whole-study findings and limits: Peripheral blood alone, not thyroid tissue, underwent study.

Time point described: newly diagnosed GD, antithyroid drugs for less than 3 months. There was RNA extracted from PBMCs, and the TCR library was made from it. Sequencing libraries for TCR beta were prepared with iRepertoire HTBI primers and Arm-PCR of CDR3 regions. Per the authors' pipeline: Gene usage covered 62 TRBV and 14 to 15 TRBJ segments. Each CDR3 protein is one row after TCRdb ran MiXCR on the multiplex PCR reads. TCRdb's processing, not the study's, gives the V and J calls here. Of 420,000 or so distinct CDR3 sequences listed, around 15% are singletons. The CDR3 runs to 15 residues. Germline trimming cut 2 bases from V and 6 bases from J; bases unmatched to any gene: 3. Per the germline V gene, CDR1 is KGHSH and CDR2 is LQKENI. At least ten counts were recorded for this clonotype. What it binds is unknown. The data were also submitted as part of a second study, on T cells in Graves' hyperthyroidism and ophthalmopathy.

This specimen was peripheral blood mononuclear cells (PBMCs), taken at new diagnosis, from a patient treated with antithyroid drugs. The receptor's source is a woman between 18 and 30 years old with Graves disease. The V call is TRBV18, the J call TRBJ2-1, with TRBD1 matching 11 bases. CDR3 nucleotide sequence: TGTGCCAGCTCACCAGGGACAGGGGGTTTCAATGAGCAGTTCTTC. It codes for CASSPGTGGFNEQFF.